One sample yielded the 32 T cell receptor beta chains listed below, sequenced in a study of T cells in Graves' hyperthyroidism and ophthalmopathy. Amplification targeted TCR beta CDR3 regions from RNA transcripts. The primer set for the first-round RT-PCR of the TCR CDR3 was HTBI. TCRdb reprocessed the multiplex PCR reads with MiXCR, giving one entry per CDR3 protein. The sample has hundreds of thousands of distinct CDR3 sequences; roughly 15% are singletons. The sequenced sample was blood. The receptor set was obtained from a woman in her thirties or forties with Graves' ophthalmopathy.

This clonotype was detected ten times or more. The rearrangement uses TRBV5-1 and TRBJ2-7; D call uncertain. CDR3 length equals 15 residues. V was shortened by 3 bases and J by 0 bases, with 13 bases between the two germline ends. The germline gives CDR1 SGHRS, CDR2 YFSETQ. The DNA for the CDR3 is TGCGCCAGCAGCTACTTAGCTGGCGACTCCTACGAGCAGTACTTC. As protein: CASSYLAGDSYEQYF.

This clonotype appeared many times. The CDR3 sequence: CASRGSTKETQYF. CDR3 nucleotide sequence: TGTGCCAGCAGGGGGTCGACGAAGGAGACCCAGTACTTC. V is TRBV7-9 and J is TRBJ2-5; no firm D call. The germline gives CDR1 SEHNR, CDR2 FQNEAQ (reference sequence). The CDR3 contains 13 residues. The ends were cut back, 6 bases at V and 5 bases at J, with 13 bases in the middle.

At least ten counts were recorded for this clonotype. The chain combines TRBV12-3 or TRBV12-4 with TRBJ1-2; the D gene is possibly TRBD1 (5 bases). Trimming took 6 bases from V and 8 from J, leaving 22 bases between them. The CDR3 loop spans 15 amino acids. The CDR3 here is CASRITGTVDRGYTF. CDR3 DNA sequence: TGTGCCAGCAGAATAACCGGGACGGTGGATAGAGGCTACACCTTC.

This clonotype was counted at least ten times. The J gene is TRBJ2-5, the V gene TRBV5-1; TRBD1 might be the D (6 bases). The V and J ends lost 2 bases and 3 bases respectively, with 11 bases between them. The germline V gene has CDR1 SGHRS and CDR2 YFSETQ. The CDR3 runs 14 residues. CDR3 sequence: CASSLGQIEETQYF. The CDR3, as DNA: TGCGCCAGCAGCTTAGGACAGATAGAAGAGACCCAGTACTTC.

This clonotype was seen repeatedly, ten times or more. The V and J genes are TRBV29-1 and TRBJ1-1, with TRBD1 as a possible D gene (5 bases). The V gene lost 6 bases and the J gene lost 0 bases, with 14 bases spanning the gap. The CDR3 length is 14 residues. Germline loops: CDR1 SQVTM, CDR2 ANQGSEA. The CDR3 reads CSVERGAMNTEAFF. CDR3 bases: TGCAGCGTCGAAAGGGGCGCAATGAACACTGAAGCTTTCTTT.

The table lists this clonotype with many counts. The CDR3 protein is CAISESRGSGYQETQYF. The CDR3 nucleotides are TGTGCCATCAGTGAGTCTCGGGGGAGCGGCTACCAAGAGACCCAGTACTTC. This chain connects TRBV10-3 to TRBJ2-5; D is possibly TRBD2 (6 bases). V was pared by 0 bases and J by 0 bases, with 14 bases between. Germline V lookup: CDR1 ENHRY, CDR2 SYGVKD. The CDR3 has 17 amino acids.

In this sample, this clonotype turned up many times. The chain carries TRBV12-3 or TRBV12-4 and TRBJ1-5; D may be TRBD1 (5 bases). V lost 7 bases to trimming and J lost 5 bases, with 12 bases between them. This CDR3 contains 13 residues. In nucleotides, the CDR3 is TGTGCCAGCATCAGGGCGGGGGATCAGCCCCAGCATTTT. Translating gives CASIRAGDQPQHF.

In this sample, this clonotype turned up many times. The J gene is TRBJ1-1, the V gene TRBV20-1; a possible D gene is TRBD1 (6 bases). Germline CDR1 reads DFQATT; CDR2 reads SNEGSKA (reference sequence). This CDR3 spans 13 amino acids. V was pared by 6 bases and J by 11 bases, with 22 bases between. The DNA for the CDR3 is TGCAGTGCAGACGACGCCAGGGGCGGGTACGCTTTCTTT. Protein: CSADDARGGYAFF.

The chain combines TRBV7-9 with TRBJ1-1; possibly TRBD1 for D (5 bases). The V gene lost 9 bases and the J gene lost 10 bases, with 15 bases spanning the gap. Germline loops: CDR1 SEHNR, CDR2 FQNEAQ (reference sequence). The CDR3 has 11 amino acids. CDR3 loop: CARMGEVRAFF. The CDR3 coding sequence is TGTGCCAGAATGGGGGAGGTGCGAGCTTTCTTT.

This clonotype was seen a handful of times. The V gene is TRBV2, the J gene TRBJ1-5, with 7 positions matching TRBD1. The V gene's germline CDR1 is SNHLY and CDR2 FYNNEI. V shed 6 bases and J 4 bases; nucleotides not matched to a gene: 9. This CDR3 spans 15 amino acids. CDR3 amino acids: CASRSTGQENQPQHF. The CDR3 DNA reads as TGTGCCAGCAGATCGACAGGGCAGGAAAATCAGCCCCAGCATTTT.

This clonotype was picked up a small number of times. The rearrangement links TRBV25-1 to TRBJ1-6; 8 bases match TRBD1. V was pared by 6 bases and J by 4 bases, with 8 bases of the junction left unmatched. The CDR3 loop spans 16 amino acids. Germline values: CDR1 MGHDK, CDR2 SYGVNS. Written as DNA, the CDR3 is TGTGCCAGCAGCCGGTCAGACAGGGGTTATAATTCACCCCTCCACTTT. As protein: CASSRSDRGYNSPLHF.

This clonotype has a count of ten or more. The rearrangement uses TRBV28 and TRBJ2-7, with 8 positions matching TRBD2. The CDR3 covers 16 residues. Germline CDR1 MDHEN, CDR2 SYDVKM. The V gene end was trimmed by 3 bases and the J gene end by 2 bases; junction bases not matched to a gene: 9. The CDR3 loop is CASSFPTSGVTYEQYF. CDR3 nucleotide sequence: TGTGCCAGCAGTTTCCCCACTAGCGGAGTTACCTACGAGCAGTACTTC.

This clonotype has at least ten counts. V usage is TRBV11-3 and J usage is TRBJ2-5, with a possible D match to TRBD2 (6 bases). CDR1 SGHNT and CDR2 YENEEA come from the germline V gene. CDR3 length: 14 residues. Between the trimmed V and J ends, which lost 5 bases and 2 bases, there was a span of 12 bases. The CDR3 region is CASSLWGDQETQYF. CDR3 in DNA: TGTGCCAGCAGCCTCTGGGGGGATCAAGAGACCCAGTACTTC.

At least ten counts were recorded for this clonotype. The CDR3 DNA follows: TGTGCCAGCAGTACTGGACGGAGGTTAAACTATGGCTACACCTTC. This encodes CASSTGRRLNYGYTF. J is TRBJ1-2 and V is TRBV6-2 or TRBV6-3; D gene ambiguous. CDR1 and CDR2 from the germline V gene are MNHEY and SVGEGT. This CDR3 region has 15 residues. V was trimmed by 5 bases and J by 2 bases, leaving 15 bases between them.

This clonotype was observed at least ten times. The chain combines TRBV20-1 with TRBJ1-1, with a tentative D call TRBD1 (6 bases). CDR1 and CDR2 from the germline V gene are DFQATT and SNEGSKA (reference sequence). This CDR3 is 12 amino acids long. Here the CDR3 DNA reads TGCAGCTCGACAGGTCAGAACACTGAAGCTTTCTTT. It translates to CSSTGQNTEAFF.

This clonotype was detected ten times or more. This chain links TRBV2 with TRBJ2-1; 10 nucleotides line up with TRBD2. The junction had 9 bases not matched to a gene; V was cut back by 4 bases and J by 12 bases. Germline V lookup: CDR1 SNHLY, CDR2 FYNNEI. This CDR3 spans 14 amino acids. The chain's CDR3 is CASSALAGLDSQFF. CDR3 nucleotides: TGTGCCAGCAGTGCACTAGCGGGACTGGACTCGCAGTTCTTC.

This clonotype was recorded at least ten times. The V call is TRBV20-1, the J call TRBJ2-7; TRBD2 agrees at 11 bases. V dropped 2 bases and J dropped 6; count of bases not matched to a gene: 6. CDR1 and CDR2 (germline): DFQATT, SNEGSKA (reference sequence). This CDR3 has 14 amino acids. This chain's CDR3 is CSARLASGRSEQYF. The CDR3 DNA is TGCAGTGCTAGACTAGCTAGCGGGAGGAGCGAGCAGTACTTC.

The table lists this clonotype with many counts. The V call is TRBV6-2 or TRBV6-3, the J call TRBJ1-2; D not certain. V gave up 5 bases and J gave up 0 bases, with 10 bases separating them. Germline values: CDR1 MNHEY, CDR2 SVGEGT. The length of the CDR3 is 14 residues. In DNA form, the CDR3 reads TGTGCCAGCAGTGCCCTGCCCTCTAACTATGGCTACACCTTC. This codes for CASSALPSNYGYTF.

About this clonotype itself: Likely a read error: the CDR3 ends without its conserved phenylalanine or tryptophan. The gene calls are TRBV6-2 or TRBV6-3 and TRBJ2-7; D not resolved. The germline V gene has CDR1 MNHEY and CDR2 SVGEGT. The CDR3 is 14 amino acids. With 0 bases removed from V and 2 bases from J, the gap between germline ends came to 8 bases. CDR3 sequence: CASSYSGSTYEQYL. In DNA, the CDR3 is TGTGCCAGCAGTTACTCGGGCAGTACCTACGAGCAGTACCTC.

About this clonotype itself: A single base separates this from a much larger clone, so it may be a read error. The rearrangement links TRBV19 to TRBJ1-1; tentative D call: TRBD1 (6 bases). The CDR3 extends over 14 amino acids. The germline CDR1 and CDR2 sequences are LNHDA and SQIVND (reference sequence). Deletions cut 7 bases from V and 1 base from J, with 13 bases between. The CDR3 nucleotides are TGTGCCAGTATCCCTCAAGGGGGGAACACTGAAGCTTTCTTT. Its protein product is CASIPQGGNTEAFF.

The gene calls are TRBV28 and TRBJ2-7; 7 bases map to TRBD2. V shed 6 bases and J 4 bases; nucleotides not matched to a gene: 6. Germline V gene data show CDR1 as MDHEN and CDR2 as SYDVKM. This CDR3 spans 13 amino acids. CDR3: CASSPTSLYEQYF. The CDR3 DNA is TGTGCCAGCAGCCCGACTAGCCTATACGAGCAGTACTTC.

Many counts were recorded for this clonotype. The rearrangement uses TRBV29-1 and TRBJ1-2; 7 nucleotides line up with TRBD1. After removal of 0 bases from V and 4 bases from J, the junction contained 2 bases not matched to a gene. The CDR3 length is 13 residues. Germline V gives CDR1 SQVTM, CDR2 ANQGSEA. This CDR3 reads CSVEDGDSYGYTF. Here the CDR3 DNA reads TGCAGCGTTGAAGATGGGGACAGCTATGGCTACACCTTC.

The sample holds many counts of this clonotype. The CDR3 region has the DNA TGTGCCACCAGCAGGCCCCCCGGGACAGGGCTGGAGACCCAGTACTTC. Protein sequence: CATSRPPGTGLETQYF. The J gene is TRBJ2-5, the V gene TRBV15, with 9 bases lining up with TRBD1. After removal of 3 bases from V and 5 bases from J, the junction contained 10 bases not matched to a gene. The CDR3 length is 16 residues. Germline CDR1 reads LNHNV; CDR2 reads YYDKDF (reference sequence).

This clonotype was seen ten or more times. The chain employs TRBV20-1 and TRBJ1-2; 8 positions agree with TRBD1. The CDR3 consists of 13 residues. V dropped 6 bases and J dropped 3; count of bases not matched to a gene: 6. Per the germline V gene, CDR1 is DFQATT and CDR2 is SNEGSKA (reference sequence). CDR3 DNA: TGCAGTGCGAGCCTGACAGGGGACTATGGCTACACCTTC. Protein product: CSASLTGDYGYTF.

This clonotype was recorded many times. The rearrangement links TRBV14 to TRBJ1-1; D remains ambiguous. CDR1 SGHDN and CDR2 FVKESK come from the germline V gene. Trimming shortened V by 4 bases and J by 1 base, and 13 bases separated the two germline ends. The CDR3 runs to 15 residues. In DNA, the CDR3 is TGTGCCAGCAGCCCGGTGGGAGCAGGGAACACTGAAGCTTTCTTT. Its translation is CASSPVGAGNTEAFF.

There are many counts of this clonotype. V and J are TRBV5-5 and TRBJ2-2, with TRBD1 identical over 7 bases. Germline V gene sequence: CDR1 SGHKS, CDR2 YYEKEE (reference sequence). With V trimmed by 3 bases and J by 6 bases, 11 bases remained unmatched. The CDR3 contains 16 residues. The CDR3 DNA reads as TGTGCCAGCAGCTGGGGAATGACAGGGTCAGCCGGGGAGCTGTTTTTT. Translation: CASSWGMTGSAGELFF.

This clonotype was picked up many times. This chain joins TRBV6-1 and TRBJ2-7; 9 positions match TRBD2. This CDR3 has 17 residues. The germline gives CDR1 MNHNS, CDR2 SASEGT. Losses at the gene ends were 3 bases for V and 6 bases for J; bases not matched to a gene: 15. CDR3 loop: CASSDPGLAAFGSEQYF. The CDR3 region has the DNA TGTGCCAGCAGTGATCCGGGACTAGCAGCTTTCGGGAGCGAGCAGTACTTC.

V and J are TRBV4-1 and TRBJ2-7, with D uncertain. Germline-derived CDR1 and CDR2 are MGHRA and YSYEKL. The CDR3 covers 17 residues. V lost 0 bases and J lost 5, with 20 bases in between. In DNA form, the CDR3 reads TGCGCCAGCAGCCAAGATTCGAGTGCGGCCCCAAGCAACGAGCAGTACTTC. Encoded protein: CASSQDSSAAPSNEQYF.

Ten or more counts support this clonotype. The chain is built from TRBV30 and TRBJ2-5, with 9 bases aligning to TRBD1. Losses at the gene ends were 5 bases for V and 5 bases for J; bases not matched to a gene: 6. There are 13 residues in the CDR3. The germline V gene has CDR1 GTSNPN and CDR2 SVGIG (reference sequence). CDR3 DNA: TGTGCCTGGGGGACAGGGACAAAGGAGACCCAGTACTTC. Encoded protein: CAWGTGTKETQYF. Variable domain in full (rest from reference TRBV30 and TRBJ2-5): SQTIHQWPATLVQPVGSPLSLECTVEGTSNPNLYWYRQAAGRGLQLLFYSVGIGQISSEVPQNLSASRPQDRQFILSSKKLLLSDSGFYLCAWGTGTKETQYFGPGTRLLVL.

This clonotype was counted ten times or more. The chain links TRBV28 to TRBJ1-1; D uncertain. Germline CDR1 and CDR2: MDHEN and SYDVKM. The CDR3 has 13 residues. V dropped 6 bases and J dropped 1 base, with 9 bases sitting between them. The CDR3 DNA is TGTGCCAGCAGATTTACGGGGAACACTGAAGCTTTCTTT. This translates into CASRFTGNTEAFF.

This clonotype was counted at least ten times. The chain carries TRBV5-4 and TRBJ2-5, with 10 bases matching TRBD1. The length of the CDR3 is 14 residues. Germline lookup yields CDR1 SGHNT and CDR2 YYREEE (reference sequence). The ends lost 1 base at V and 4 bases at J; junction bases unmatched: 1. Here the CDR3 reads CASSLRDRGETQYF. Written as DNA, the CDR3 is TGTGCCAGCAGCTTGAGGGACAGGGGAGAGACCCAGTACTTC.

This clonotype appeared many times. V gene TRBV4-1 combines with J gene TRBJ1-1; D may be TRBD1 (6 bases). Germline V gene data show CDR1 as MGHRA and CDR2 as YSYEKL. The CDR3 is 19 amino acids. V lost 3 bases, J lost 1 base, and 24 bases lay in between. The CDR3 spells CASSQTQGGGQGPNTEAFF. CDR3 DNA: TGCGCCAGCAGCCAGACTCAAGGGGGAGGGCAGGGCCCGAACACTGAAGCTTTCTTT.